The 8 T cell receptor beta chains in this list originate from one sample, sequenced in a study of cytomegalovirus exposure and HLA in healthy donors. The table came from immunoSEQ multiplex PCR; TCRdb's copy has only in-frame clones and leaves some out. The table records about 82,000 clones, approximately 93% of them present only once. What was sequenced was PBMCs. These receptors came from a man younger than 30 in good health and CMV-seronegative.

This chain connects TRBV18 to TRBJ1-5, with D possibly being TRBD1 (6 bases). The CDR3 is 15 amino acids. V lost 1 base and J 0 bases, leaving 7 bases between the germline ends. Germline CDR1 is KGHSH and CDR2 is LQKENI. The CDR3 is CASSPQDSSNQPQHF. Here the CDR3 DNA reads TGTGCCAGCTCACCACAGGACAGTAGCAATCAGCCCCAGCATTTT.

V usage is TRBV11-2 and J usage is TRBJ1-2, with 8 bases aligning to TRBD1. The V gene end was trimmed by 5 bases and the J gene end by 6 bases; junction bases not matched to a gene: 11. The germline gives CDR1 SGHAT, CDR2 FQNNGV. The CDR3 contains 15 residues. For the CDR3, the DNA is TGTGCCAGCAGCCACAGGACAGGGTGGGCGGATGGCTACACCTTC. Amino acids: CASSHRTGWADGYTF.

The V call is TRBV19, the J call TRBJ2-7, with TRBD1 matching 7 bases. V trimming: 3 bases; J trimming: 6 bases; junction bases outside the gene matches: 2. The germline gives CDR1 LNHDA, CDR2 SQIVND (reference sequence). The CDR3 is 12 amino acids. The CDR3 loop reads CASSMRGLEQYF. The DNA of the CDR3 is TGTGCCAGTAGTATGAGGGGGCTCGAGCAGTACTTC. The full variable domain, in which reference TRBV19 and TRBJ2-7 provide the parts outside the CDR3, is DGGITQSPKYLFRKEGQNVTLSCEQNLNHDAMYWYRQDPGQGLRLIYYSQIVNDFQKGDIAEGYSVSREKKESFPLTVTSAQKNPTAFYLCASSMRGLEQYFGPGTRLTVT.

The rearrangement uses TRBV4-2 and TRBJ2-7, with 8 bases fitting TRBD1. This CDR3 is built from 17 residues. Trimming took 1 base from V and 1 from J; bases not matched to a gene: 9. From germline, CDR1 is LGHNA and CDR2 YNFKEQ. CDR3 sequence: CASSQVFGTGSSYEQYF. The CDR3 DNA sequence: TGTGCCAGCAGCCAAGTTTTCGGGACAGGTTCTTCCTACGAGCAGTACTTC.

The J gene is TRBJ2-2, the V gene TRBV5-6; 8 nucleotides match TRBD1. Germline V gene sequence: CDR1 SGHDT, CDR2 YYEEEE. Losses at the gene ends were 4 bases for V and 2 bases for J; bases not matched to a gene: 7. The CDR3 sequence is 16 residues long. This CDR3 reads CASSVNRGLNTGELFF. CDR3 DNA: TGTGCCAGCAGCGTAAACAGGGGGTTAAACACCGGGGAGCTGTTTTTT.

CDR3 nucleotide sequence: TGTGCCAGCAGCCGACTAGGAATTCTGGGCTACACCTTC. Protein sequence: CASSRLGILGYTF. This sequence joins TRBV4-2 and TRBJ1-2; D is undetermined. V was cut by 4 bases and J by 8 bases, with 14 bases left in between. The V gene's germline CDR1 is LGHNA and CDR2 YNFKEQ. The CDR3 loop spans 13 amino acids.

The chain carries TRBV12-5 and TRBJ2-7; D is possibly TRBD2 (7 bases). The ends were cut back, 3 bases at V and 5 bases at J, with 14 bases in the middle. CDR1 is LGHNT, CDR2 FRNRAP, per germline. The CDR3 length is 14 residues. This chain's CDR3 is CASGFSGGANEQYF. The CDR3 DNA reads TGTGCTAGTGGTTTTTCTGGGGGGGCAAACGAGCAGTACTTC.

In this sample, this clone turned up a few times. The gene calls are TRBV5-5 and TRBJ1-5; a weak D match, TRBD1 (6 bases). With 1 base removed from V and 3 bases from J, the gap between germline ends came to 8 bases. The CDR3 consists of 14 residues. From germline, CDR1 is SGHKS and CDR2 YYEKEE (reference sequence). The CDR3 sequence is CASSLTGSNQPQHF. The CDR3 coding sequence is TGTGCCAGCAGCTTGACAGGGTCCAATCAGCCCCAGCATTTT.